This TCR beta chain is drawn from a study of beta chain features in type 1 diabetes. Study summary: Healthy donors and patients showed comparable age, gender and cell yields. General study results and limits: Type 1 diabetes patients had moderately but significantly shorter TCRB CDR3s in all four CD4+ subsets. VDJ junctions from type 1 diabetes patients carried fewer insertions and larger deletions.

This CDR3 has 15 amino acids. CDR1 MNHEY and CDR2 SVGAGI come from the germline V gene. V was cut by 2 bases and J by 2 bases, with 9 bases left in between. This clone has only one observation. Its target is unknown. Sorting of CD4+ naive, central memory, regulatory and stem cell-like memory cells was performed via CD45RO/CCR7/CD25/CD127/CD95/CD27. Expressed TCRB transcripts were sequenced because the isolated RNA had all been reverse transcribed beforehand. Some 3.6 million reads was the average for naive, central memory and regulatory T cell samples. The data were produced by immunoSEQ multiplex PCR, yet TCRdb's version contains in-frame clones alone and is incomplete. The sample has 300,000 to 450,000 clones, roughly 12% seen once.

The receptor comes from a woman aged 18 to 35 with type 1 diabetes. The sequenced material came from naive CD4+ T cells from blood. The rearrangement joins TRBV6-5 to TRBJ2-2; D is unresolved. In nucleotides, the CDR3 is TGTGCCAGCAGTTACGCGGCATCAAACACCGGGGAGCTGTTTTTT. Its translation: CASSYAASNTGELFF.